One sample yielded the 22 T cell receptor beta chains listed below, sequenced in a study of T cell responses to AZD1222 COVID-19 vaccine. Data came from immunoSEQ multiplex PCR; TCRdb stores just in-frame clones and leaves some out. The repertoire holds over 100,000 clones, with around 86% as singletons. The input for sequencing was peripheral blood, taken on day 0 of AZD1222 vaccination. Receptors were obtained from an adult in good health.

The chain combines TRBV29-1 with TRBJ1-1; 9 positions agree with TRBD1. Per germline, CDR1 SQVTM and CDR2 ANQGSEA. V shed 0 bases, J shed 5 bases, and the junction held 4 bases outside the gene matches. The CDR3 sequence is 14 residues long. CDR3 coding DNA: TGCAGCGTTGAAGACACAGGGGGCAGGACTGAAGCTTTCTTT. As protein: CSVEDTGGRTEAFF.

The rearrangement uses TRBV11-2 and TRBJ1-3, with D unclear. V was shortened by 5 bases and J by 4 bases, with 12 bases between the two germline ends. Per the germline V gene, CDR1 is SGHAT and CDR2 is FQNNGV. The CDR3 is 14 residues long. The CDR3 DNA reads as TGTGCCAGCAGCCCTATCAAGTTCGGAAACACCATATATTTT. Translated, it gives CASSPIKFGNTIYF.

The rearrangement uses TRBV5-1 and TRBJ2-1, with D maybe TRBD1 (7 bases). The CDR3 covers 14 residues. Per the germline V gene, CDR1 is SGHRS and CDR2 is YFSETQ. V lost 2 bases and J 5 bases, leaving 11 bases between the germline ends. Here the CDR3 reads CASSFRGANNEQFF. CDR3 nucleotide sequence: TGCGCCAGCAGCTTCAGGGGGGCGAACAATGAGCAGTTCTTC.

The chain links TRBV18 to TRBJ1-5, with no clear D. V lost 3 bases to trimming and J lost 0 bases, with 3 bases between them. This CDR3 is 13 amino acids long. The germline gives CDR1 KGHSH, CDR2 LQKENI. The CDR3 DNA follows: TGTGCCAGCTCACCTTATAGCAATCAGCCCCAGCATTTT. Its translation is CASSPYSNQPQHF.

The rearrangement links TRBV5-1 to TRBJ1-5; D is uncertain. Germline lookup yields CDR1 SGHRS and CDR2 YFSETQ. V lost 2 bases, J lost 4 bases, and 10 bases lay in between. The CDR3 loop spans 14 amino acids. CDR3 sequence reads: CASSFGLGNQPQHF. The CDR3 DNA reads as TGCGCCAGCAGCTTTGGGTTGGGGAATCAGCCCCAGCATTTT.

V is TRBV28 and J is TRBJ1-6; tentative D call: TRBD1 (6 bases). CDR1 is MDHEN, CDR2 SYDVKM, per germline. Trimming cost V 7 bases and J 2 bases, with 15 bases left between them. This CDR3 region has 16 residues. DNA for the CDR3: TGTGCCAGCAACCCGGAGGGACACCCCTATAATTCACCCCTCCACTTT. It encodes CASNPEGHPYNSPLHF.

This chain uses TRBV19 with TRBJ2-2; D perhaps matches TRBD1 (6 bases). This CDR3 spans 15 amino acids. The V and J ends lost 2 bases and 4 bases respectively, with 11 bases between them. CDR1 is LNHDA, CDR2 SQIVND, per germline (reference sequence). In nucleotides, the CDR3 is TGTGCCAGTAGTATACAAGGACAGACCACCGGGGAGCTGTTTTTT. This sequence encodes CASSIQGQTTGELFF.

V and J are TRBV30 and TRBJ1-2; D is uncertain. In germline, CDR1 is GTSNPN, CDR2 SVGIG (reference sequence). This CDR3 is built from 14 residues. The V gene lost 4 bases and the J gene lost 1 base, with 13 bases spanning the gap. The CDR3 spells CAWTQTNSNYGYTF. Written as DNA, the CDR3 is TGTGCCTGGACCCAGACCAACAGTAACTATGGCTACACCTTC.

V and J are TRBV18 and TRBJ2-7; 7 positions agree with TRBD1. Germline V gene sequence: CDR1 KGHSH, CDR2 LQKENI. There are 15 residues in the CDR3. V lost 3 bases to trimming and J lost 3 bases; unmatched junction nucleotides: 8. The CDR3 DNA follows: TGTGCCAGCTCACCCGGACAGGAGAAACTCTACGAGCAGTACTTC. This codes for CASSPGQEKLYEQYF. Filled out from reference TRBV18 and TRBJ2-7, the complete variable domain reads NAGVMQNPRHLVRRRGQEARLRCSPMKGHSHVYWYRQLPEEGLKFMVYLQKENIIDESGMPKERFSAEFPKEGPSILRIQQVVRGDSAAYFCASSPGQEKLYEQYFGPGTRLTVT.

This clone was seen a handful of times. CDR3 amino acids: CATSRVERGTYEQYF. In DNA form, the CDR3 reads TGTGCCACCAGCAGAGTGGAGCGGGGAACCTACGAGCAGTACTTC. The chain joins TRBV15 to TRBJ2-7; 7 bases fit TRBD2. Germline V gene sequence: CDR1 LNHNV, CDR2 YYDKDF (reference sequence). The CDR3 totals 15 residues. The junction had 5 bases not matched to a gene; V was cut back by 1 base and J by 2 bases.

This chain links TRBV15 with TRBJ2-5, with no clear D. This CDR3 has 13 amino acids. Germline V gene lookup returns CDR1 LNHNV and CDR2 YYDKDF (reference sequence). Trimming left V 0 bases short and J 1 base short, with 3 bases between. Here the CDR3 DNA reads TGTGCCACCAGCAGAGATTTCCAAGAGACCCAGTACTTC. It yields the protein CATSRDFQETQYF.

The chain employs TRBV28 and TRBJ2-7; D might be TRBD2 (6 bases). This CDR3 spans 12 amino acids. CDR1 and CDR2 (germline): MDHEN, SYDVKM. V lost 11 bases to trimming and J lost 2 bases, with 13 bases between them. DNA of the CDR3: TGTGCCCTAGGGCGGGGAACCTACGAGCAGTACTTC. Encoded protein: CALGRGTYEQYF.

V is TRBV28 and J is TRBJ2-7; unclear D gene. The CDR3 totals 15 residues. Germline V gives CDR1 MDHEN, CDR2 SYDVKM. The V gene lost 4 bases and the J gene lost 3 bases, with 16 bases spanning the gap. The CDR3 spells CASSYPGPGHYEQYF. CDR3 nucleotide sequence: TGTGCCAGCAGTTACCCCGGGCCAGGTCACTACGAGCAGTACTTC.

The rearrangement joins TRBV30 to TRBJ2-1; 13 bases map to TRBD2. Germline CDR1 reads GTSNPN; CDR2 reads SVGIG (reference sequence). V shed 8 bases and J 4 bases; nucleotides not matched to a gene: 2. This CDR3 is built from 13 residues. Written as DNA, the CDR3 is TGTGCCGGGACTAGCGGGGCTTACAATGAGCAGTTCTTC. Translated, it gives CAGTSGAYNEQFF. Looking up the rest from reference TRBV30 and TRBJ2-1 gives the full variable domain: SQTIHQWPATLVQPVGSPLSLECTVEGTSNPNLYWYRQAAGRGLQLLFYSVGIGQISSEVPQNLSASRPQDRQFILSSKKLLLSDSGFYLCAGTSGAYNEQFFGPGTRLTVL.

This chain connects TRBV6-5 to TRBJ1-5; D gene unclear. Trimming pared 7 bases from V and 3 bases from J, leaving 10 bases between. CDR1 and CDR2 (germline): MNHEY, SVGAGI. The CDR3 totals 13 residues. As DNA, the CDR3 is TGTGCCAGCATGGCAGCAACCAATCAGCCCCAGCATTTT. Residues: CASMAATNQPQHF.

This chain connects TRBV13 to TRBJ1-2, with D perhaps TRBD1 (6 bases). CDR3 length equals 18 residues. The germline gives CDR1 PRHDT, CDR2 FYEKMQ (reference sequence). The V end lost 0 bases, the J end lost 4 bases, and 21 bases lay between the germline ends. The DNA for the CDR3 is TGTGCCAGCAGCTTAGGAGGCCCCAGAGAGGGGGGGCCCTATGGCTACACCTTC. Its protein product is CASSLGGPREGGPYGYTF.

The V call is TRBV11-2, the J call TRBJ1-2; the match to TRBD1 covers 8 bases. Per the germline V gene, CDR1 is SGHAT and CDR2 is FQNNGV. The CDR3 spans 15 residues. The ends lost 0 bases at V and 6 bases at J; junction bases unmatched: 6. Here the CDR3 DNA reads TGTGCCAGCAGCTTAGATATCGCAGGGGGCCATGGCTACACCTTC. It codes for CASSLDIAGGHGYTF.

This chain links TRBV7-2 with TRBJ1-2, with 8 positions matching TRBD1. Germline trimming cut 3 bases from V and 6 bases from J; bases unmatched to any gene: 6. This CDR3 contains 14 residues. Per germline, CDR1 SGHTA and CDR2 FQGNSA. The CDR3 protein is CASSFSGQGNGYTF. CDR3 DNA sequence: TGTGCCAGCAGCTTCTCAGGACAGGGTAATGGCTACACCTTC.

V and J are TRBV5-1 and TRBJ2-1, with D perhaps matching TRBD1 (6 bases). Trimming removed 0 bases from V and 1 base from J, with 8 bases in between. The CDR3 has 15 residues. Germline V lookup: CDR1 SGHRS, CDR2 YFSETQ. CDR3 sequence reads: CASSLGGGSYNEQFF. The CDR3, as DNA: TGCGCCAGCAGCTTGGGAGGGGGATCCTACAATGAGCAGTTCTTC. Full variable domain (outside the CDR3, taken from reference TRBV5-1 and TRBJ2-1): KAGVTQTPRYLIKTRGQQVTLSCSPISGHRSVSWYQQTPGQGLQFLFEYFSETQRNKGNFPGRFSGRQFSNSRSEMNVSTLELGDSALYLCASSLGGGSYNEQFFGPGTRLTVL.

The chain links TRBV5-6 to TRBJ1-2; D unclear. CDR3 length: 13 amino acids. With 4 bases removed from V and 2 bases from J, the gap between germline ends came to 9 bases. Per the germline V gene, CDR1 is SGHDT and CDR2 is YYEEEE. CDR3 sequence reads: CASSPRRNYGYTF. The DNA of the CDR3 is TGTGCCAGCAGCCCCCGCAGGAACTATGGCTACACCTTC.

This clone was counted a few times. The rearrangement uses TRBV6-4 and TRBJ2-1; D remains ambiguous. Germline loops: CDR1 MRHNA, CDR2 SNTAGT. This CDR3 has 13 amino acids. The V gene lost 0 bases and the J gene lost 5 bases, with 5 bases spanning the gap. In nucleotides, the CDR3 is TGTGCCAGCAGTGACTCGGGGAACAATGAGCAGTTCTTC. This sequence encodes CASSDSGNNEQFF.

This clone was observed a single time. The chain uses TRBV5-4 and TRBJ2-1; 7 bases are a match to TRBD1. Germline V gene lookup returns CDR1 SGHNT and CDR2 YYREEE (reference sequence). The CDR3 runs to 15 residues. Trimming removed 0 bases from V and 5 bases from J; junction bases left unmatched: 5. The CDR3 bases are TGTGCCAGCAGCTTGGGACAGGGCACACACAATGAGCAGTTCTTC. It encodes CASSLGQGTHNEQFF.